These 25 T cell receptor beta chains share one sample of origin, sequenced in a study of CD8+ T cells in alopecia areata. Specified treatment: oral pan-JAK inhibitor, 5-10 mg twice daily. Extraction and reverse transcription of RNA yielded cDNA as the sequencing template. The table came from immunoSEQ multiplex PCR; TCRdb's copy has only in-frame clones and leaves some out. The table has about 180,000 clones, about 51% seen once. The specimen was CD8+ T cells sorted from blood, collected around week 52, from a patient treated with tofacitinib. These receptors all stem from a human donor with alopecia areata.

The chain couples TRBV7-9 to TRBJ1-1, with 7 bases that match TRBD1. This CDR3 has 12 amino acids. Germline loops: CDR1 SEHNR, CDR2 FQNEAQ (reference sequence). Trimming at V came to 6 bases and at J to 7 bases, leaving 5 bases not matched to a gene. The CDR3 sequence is CASSFGQDEAFF. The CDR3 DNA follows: TGTGCCAGCAGTTTTGGACAGGATGAAGCTTTCTTT.

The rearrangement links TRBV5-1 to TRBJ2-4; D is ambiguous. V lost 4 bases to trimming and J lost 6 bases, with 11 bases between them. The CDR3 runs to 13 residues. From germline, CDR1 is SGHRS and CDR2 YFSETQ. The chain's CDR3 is CASSTGPGNIQYF. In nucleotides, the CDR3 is TGCGCCAGCAGCACCGGGCCCGGAAACATTCAGTACTTC. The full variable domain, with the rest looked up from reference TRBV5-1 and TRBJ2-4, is KAGVTQTPRYLIKTRGQQVTLSCSPISGHRSVSWYQQTPGQGLQFLFEYFSETQRNKGNFPGRFSGRQFSNSRSEMNVSTLELGDSALYLCASSTGPGNIQYFGAGTRLSVL.

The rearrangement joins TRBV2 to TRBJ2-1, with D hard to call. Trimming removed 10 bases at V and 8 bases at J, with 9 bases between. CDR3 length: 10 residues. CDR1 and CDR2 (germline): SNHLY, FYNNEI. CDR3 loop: CATLADEQFF. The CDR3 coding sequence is TGTGCCACCCTGGCCGATGAGCAGTTCTTC.

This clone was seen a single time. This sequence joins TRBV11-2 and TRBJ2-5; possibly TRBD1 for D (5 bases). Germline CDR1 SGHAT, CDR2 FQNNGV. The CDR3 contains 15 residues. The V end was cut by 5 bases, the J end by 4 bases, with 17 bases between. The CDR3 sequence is CASSPSLLRGETQYF. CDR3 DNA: TGTGCCAGCAGCCCTTCCCTACTTAGGGGAGAGACCCAGTACTTC.

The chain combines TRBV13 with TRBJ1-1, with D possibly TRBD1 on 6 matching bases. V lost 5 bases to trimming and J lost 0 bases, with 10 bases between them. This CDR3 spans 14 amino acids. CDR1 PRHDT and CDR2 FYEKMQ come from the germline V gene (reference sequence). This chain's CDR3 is CASSEGGLNTEAFF. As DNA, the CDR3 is TGTGCCAGCAGCGAGGGGGGCCTGAACACTGAAGCTTTCTTT.

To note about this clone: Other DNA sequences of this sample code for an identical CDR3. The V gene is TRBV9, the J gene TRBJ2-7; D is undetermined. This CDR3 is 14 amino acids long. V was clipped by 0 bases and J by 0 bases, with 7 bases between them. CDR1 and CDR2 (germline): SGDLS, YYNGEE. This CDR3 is CASSVASSSYEQYF. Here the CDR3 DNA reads TGTGCCAGCAGCGTAGCCTCGAGCTCCTACGAGCAGTACTTC.

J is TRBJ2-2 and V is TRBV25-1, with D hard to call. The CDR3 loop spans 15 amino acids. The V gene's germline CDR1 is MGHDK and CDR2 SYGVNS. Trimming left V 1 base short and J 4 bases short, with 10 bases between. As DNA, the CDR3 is TGTGCCAGCAGTGAATTTCAATTTGTCACCGGGGAGCTGTTTTTT. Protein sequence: CASSEFQFVTGELFF.

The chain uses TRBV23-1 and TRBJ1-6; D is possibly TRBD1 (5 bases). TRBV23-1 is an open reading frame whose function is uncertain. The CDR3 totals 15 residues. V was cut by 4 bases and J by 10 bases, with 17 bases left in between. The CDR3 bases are TGCGCCAGCAGTCGGCCACCCCAGGGAAAATCACCCCTCCACTTT. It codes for CASSRPPQGKSPLHF.

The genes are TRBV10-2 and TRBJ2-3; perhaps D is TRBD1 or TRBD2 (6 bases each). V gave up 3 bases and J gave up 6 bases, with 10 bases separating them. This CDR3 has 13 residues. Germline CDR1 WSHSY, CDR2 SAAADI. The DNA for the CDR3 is TGCGCCAGCAGTGACTGGGGGGCGGATACGCAGTATTTT. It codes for CASSDWGADTQYF.

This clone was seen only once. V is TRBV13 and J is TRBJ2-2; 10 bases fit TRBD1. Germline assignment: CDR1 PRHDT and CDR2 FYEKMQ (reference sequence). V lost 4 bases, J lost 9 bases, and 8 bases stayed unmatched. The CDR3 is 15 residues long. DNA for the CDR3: TGTGCCAGCAGCTCTCCGGGACAGGGGAACCGGGAGCTGTTTTTT. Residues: CASSSPGQGNRELFF. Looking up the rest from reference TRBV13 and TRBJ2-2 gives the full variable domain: AAGVIQSPRHLIKEKRETATLKCYPIPRHDTVYWYQQGPGQDPQFLISFYEKMQSDKGSIPDRFSAQQFSDYHSELNMSSLELGDSALYFCASSSPGQGNRELFFGEGSRLTVL.

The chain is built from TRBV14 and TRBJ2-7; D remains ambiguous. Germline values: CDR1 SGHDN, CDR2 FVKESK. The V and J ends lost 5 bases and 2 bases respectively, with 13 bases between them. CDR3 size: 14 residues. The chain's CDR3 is CASSLFGWAYEQYF. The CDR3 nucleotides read TGTGCCAGCAGCTTATTCGGATGGGCCTACGAGCAGTACTTC. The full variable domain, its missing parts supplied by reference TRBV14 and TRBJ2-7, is EAGVTQFPSHSVIEKGQTVTLRCDPISGHDNLYWYRRVMGKEIKFLLHFVKESKQDESGMPNNRFLAERTGGTYSTLKVQPAELEDSGVYFCASSLFGWAYEQYFGPGTRLTVT.

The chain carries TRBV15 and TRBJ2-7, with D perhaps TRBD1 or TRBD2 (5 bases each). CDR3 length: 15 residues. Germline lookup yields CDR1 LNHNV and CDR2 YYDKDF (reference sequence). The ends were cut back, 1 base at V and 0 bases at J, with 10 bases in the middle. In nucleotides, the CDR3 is TGTGCCACCAGCAGAGTACGGGACCGCTCCTACGAGCAGTACTTC. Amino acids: CATSRVRDRSYEQYF.

CDR3 sequence reads: CATSSRDRGTSPLHF. As DNA, the CDR3 is TGTGCCACCAGCAGCCGGGACAGGGGGACTTCACCCCTCCACTTT. The chain carries TRBV15 and TRBJ1-6, with TRBD1 matching 11 bases. The CDR3 spans 15 residues. In germline, CDR1 is LNHNV, CDR2 YYDKDF (reference sequence). With 3 bases clipped from V and 9 bases from J, the junction kept 4 bases outside the gene matches.

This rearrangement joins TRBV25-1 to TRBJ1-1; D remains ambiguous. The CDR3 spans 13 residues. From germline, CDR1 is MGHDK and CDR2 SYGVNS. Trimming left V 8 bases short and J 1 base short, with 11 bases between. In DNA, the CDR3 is TGTGCCAGCGAACGAATAGGGAACACTGAAGCTTTCTTT. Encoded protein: CASERIGNTEAFF.

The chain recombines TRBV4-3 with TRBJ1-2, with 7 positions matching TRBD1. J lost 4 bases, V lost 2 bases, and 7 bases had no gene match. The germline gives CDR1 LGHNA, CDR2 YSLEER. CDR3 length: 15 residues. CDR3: CASSQWGQSPYGYTF. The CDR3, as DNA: TGCGCCAGCAGCCAATGGGGACAGTCTCCCTATGGCTACACCTTC.

The DNA of the CDR3 is TGCAGCGCCGGACAGGGGAAACTAAAGGCCCACGAGCAGTACTTC. Translated: CSAGQGKLKAHEQYF. This rearrangement joins TRBV29-1 to TRBJ2-7, with 9 bases matching TRBD1. In germline, CDR1 is SQVTM, CDR2 ANQGSEA. V lost 7 bases and J lost 5; bases outside the gene matches: 15. The CDR3 length is 15 residues.

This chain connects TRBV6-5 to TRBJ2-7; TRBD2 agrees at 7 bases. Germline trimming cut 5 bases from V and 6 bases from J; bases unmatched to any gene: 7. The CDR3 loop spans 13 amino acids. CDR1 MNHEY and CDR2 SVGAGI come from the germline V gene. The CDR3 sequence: CASSSGTVLEQYF. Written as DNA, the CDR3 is TGTGCCAGCAGTAGCGGGACCGTCCTCGAGCAGTACTTC.

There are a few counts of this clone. The CDR3 coding sequence is TGTGCCAGCTCGAGAACTAAAACACGTCCCACCGGGGAGCTGTTTTTT. Amino acids: CASSRTKTRPTGELFF. The chain carries TRBV2 and TRBJ2-2, with D unclear. Germline V gene lookup returns CDR1 SNHLY and CDR2 FYNNEI. Trimming shortened V by 8 bases and J by 4 bases, and 20 bases separated the two germline ends. The CDR3 covers 16 residues.

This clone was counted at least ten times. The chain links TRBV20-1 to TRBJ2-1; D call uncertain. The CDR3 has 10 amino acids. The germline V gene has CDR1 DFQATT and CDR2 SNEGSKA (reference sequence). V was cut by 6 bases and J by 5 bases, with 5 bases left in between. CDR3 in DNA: TGCAGTGCCCTTCACAATGAGCAGTTCTTC. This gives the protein CSALHNEQFF.

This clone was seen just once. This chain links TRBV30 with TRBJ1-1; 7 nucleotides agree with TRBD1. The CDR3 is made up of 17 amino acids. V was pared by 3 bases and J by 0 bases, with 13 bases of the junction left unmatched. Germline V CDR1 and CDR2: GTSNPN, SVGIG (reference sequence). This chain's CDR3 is CAWRLGGARFLNTEAFF. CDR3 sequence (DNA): TGTGCCTGGAGATTAGGGGGCGCGCGTTTTCTGAACACTGAAGCTTTCTTT.

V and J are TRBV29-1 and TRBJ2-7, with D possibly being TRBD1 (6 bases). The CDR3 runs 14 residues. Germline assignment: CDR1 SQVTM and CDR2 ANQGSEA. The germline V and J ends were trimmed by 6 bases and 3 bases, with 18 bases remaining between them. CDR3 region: CSVTGTTAHYEQYF. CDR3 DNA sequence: TGCAGCGTAACAGGGACCACCGCCCACTACGAGCAGTACTTC.

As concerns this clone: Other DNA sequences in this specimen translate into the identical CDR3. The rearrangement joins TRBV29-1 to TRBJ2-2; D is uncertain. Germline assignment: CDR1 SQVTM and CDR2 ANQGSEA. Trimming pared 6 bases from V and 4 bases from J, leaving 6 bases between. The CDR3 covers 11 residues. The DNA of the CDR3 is TGCAGCGTCGACTCCACCGGGGAGCTGTTTTTT. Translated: CSVDSTGELFF.

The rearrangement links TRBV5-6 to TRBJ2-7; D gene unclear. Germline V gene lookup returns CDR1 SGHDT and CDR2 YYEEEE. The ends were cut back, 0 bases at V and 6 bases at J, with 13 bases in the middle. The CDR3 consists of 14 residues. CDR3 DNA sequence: TGTGCCAGCAGCTTGGGACTCACTCCCCTCGAGCAGTACTTC. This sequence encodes CASSLGLTPLEQYF.

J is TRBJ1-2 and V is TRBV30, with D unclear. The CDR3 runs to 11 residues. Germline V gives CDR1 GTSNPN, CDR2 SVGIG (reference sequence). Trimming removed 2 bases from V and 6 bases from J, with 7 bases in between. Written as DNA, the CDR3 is TGTGCCTGGAGTATGATCGATGGCTACACCTTC. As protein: CAWSMIDGYTF.

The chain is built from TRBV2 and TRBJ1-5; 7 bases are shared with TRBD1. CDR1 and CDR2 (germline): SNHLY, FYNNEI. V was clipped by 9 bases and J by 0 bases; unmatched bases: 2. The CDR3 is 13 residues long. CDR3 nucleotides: TGTGCCAGTGACAGGGATAGCAATCAGCCCCAGCATTTT. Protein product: CASDRDSNQPQHF.